The 16 T cell receptor beta chains reported below all come from one sample, sequenced in a study of T cells in women clearing cervical HPV infection. TCRdb keeps only in-frame clones here, not all; method: immunoSEQ multiplex PCR. This specimen shows some 8,300 clones; the ten leading clones hold around 8.2%. The specimen sequenced was blood buffy coat. All receptors come from a woman aged 18-70 years with a cervical HPV16 infection that either progressed to CIN3+ or cleared (not recorded which).

The part of the CDR3 DNA that was read is TGCAGTGCTAGAGAGGACAGCTACAGGGGC. Its translation: CSAREDSYRG. The CDR3, in full, reads CSAREDSYRGYTF. The rearrangement links TRBV20-1 to TRBJ1-2; a weak D match, TRBD1 (6 bases). The CDR3 extends 3 residues past the end of the read, so its final part is completed from the germline J gene. In germline, CDR1 is DFQATT, CDR2 SNEGSKA (reference sequence). The CDR3 loop spans 13 amino acids.

In regard to this clone: The DNA ends 3 residues before the CDR3 does, and the rest of the CDR3 is filled in from the germline J gene. This sequence joins TRBV5-6 and TRBJ1-4; tentative D call: TRBD1 (5 bases). The CDR3 is 14 residues long. CDR1 and CDR2 from the germline V gene are SGHDT and YYEEEE. Trimming removed 2 bases from V and 4 bases from J, with 9 bases in between. CDR3 loop: CASSFGADNEKLFF. The part of the CDR3 DNA that was read is TGTGCCAGCAGCTTTGGGGCAGATAATGAAAAA.

A note on this clone: The read ends 3 residues early relative to the CDR3; the germline J gene fills the gap. The chain uses TRBV11-1 and TRBJ2-7; possible D gene TRBD2, 6 bases. CDR1 and CDR2 (germline): SGHAT, FQDESV (reference sequence). The CDR3 totals 14 residues. V lost 0 bases, J lost 0 bases, and 6 bases lay in between. The CDR3 bases that were read are TGTGCCAGCAGCTTAGCGGGGGGCTCCTACGAG. It yields the protein CASSLAGGSYE. The whole CDR3 sequence reads CASSLAGGSYEQYF.

Worth noting for this clone: The observed sequence ends 3 residues before the CDR3 terminus, with the missing tail filled in from the germline J gene. The genes are TRBV19 and TRBJ1-6; TRBD1 matches 10 bases. This CDR3 region has 13 residues. The ends lost 6 bases at V and 10 bases at J; junction bases unmatched: 3. Germline assignment: CDR1 LNHDA and CDR2 SQIVND (reference sequence). The CDR3 protein is CASRGTGESPLHF. The CDR3 bases that were read are TGTGCCAGTAGGGGGACAGGGGAGTCACCC.

CDR3 in amino acids: CASSAYPTGELYGYTF. The sequenced part of the CDR3 DNA is TGCGCCAGCAGCGCGTACCCGACAGGGGAACTTTATGGC. V usage is TRBV10-2 and J usage is TRBJ1-2; the match to TRBD1 covers 8 bases. The read gets to within 3 residues of the CDR3 end, and the germline J gene fills in the rest. The V and J ends lost 6 bases and 5 bases, in that order; junction bases with no gene match: 14. The CDR3 loop spans 16 amino acids. Germline CDR1 WSHSY, CDR2 SAAADI.

Note on this clone: The read halts 3 residues ahead of the CDR3 end, with the missing end drawn from the germline J gene. The V gene is TRBV11-1, the J gene TRBJ2-3, with 10 bases matching TRBD1. The CDR3 contains 14 residues. The V gene's germline CDR1 is SGHAT and CDR2 FQDESV (reference sequence). The CDR3 bases that were read are TGTGCCAGCAGCGCGGGGACAGGGGTGGAGACG. Protein: CASSAGTGVET. The entire CDR3 is CASSAGTGVETQYF.

By frequency, this clone registers medium-sized. The DNA ends 3 residues before the CDR3 does, and the rest of the CDR3 is filled in from the germline J gene. The chain combines TRBV14 with TRBJ2-1; possibly TRBD1 for D (5 bases). The CDR3 extends over 17 amino acids. Germline V lookup: CDR1 SGHDN, CDR2 FVKESK. Trimming left V 4 bases short and J 7 bases short, with 23 bases between. The CDR3 bases that were read are TGTGCCAGCAGCCGCAAGCTAGGCAGGGATGTGTTGAATGAG. Translated: CASSRKLGRDVLNE. Given in full, the CDR3 is CASSRKLGRDVLNEQFF. Variable domain in full (rest from reference TRBV14 and TRBJ2-1): EAGVTQFPSHSVIEKGQTVTLRCDPISGHDNLYWYRRVMGKEIKFLLHFVKESKQDESGMPNNRFLAERTGGTYSTLKVQPAELEDSGVYFCASSRKLGRDVLNEQFFGPGTRLTVL.

Concerning this clone: The read is 3 residues too short to cover the CDR3 end, so that end is filled in from the germline J gene. The V and J genes are TRBV18 and TRBJ1-5; 7 positions match TRBD1. Germline CDR1 reads KGHSH; CDR2 reads LQKENI. There are 15 residues in the CDR3. V lost 6 bases and J lost 6; bases outside the gene matches: 11. The CDR3 reads CASSRETGKGQPQHF. The sequenced CDR3 bases are TGTGCCAGCTCGCGAGAGACAGGGAAAGGTCAGCCC.

As concerns this clone: The read ends 3 residues shy of where the CDR3 ends; the end is completed using the germline J gene. J is TRBJ2-3 and V is TRBV20-1, with 15 bases matching TRBD2. Germline V lookup: CDR1 DFQATT, CDR2 SNEGSKA (reference sequence). CDR3 length equals 17 residues. V lost 5 bases to trimming and J lost 2 bases; unmatched junction nucleotides: 8. The CDR3 bases that were read are TGCAGTGCTTTGGGACTAGCGGGGGGCCCTGTCACAGATACG. Encoded protein: CSALGLAGGPVTDT. The whole CDR3 protein is CSALGLAGGPVTDTQYF.

To note about this clone: Mismatch with germline at one junction end may stem from a read error. Read sequence stops 3 residues before the CDR3 end, and the germline J gene provides the missing end. The gene calls are TRBV18 and TRBJ1-2; maybe TRBD1 (5 bases). CDR1 and CDR2 from the germline V gene are KGHSH and LQKENI. The CDR3 sequence is 16 residues long. The covered CDR3 bases are TGTGCCAGCTCACCATCTTACCTAGCGGGGGGGTATGAC. This sequence encodes CASSPSYLAGGYD. Given in full, the CDR3 is CASSPSYLAGGYDYTF.

Comment on this clone: Read sequence stops 3 residues before the CDR3 end, and the germline J gene provides the missing end. V gene TRBV5-4 combines with J gene TRBJ2-1, with 8 bases aligning to TRBD1. This CDR3 has 15 amino acids. V was pared by 3 bases and J by 4 bases, with 6 bases of the junction left unmatched. Germline V gives CDR1 SGHNT, CDR2 YYREEE (reference sequence). This CDR3 is CASSSPGTGYNEQFF. Partial CDR3 DNA: TGTGCCAGCAGCTCCCCCGGGACAGGTTACAATGAG.

Remarks on this clone: The read finishes 3 residues shy of the CDR3 end, and the germline J gene is used to complete it. This chain links TRBV18 with TRBJ2-3; maybe TRBD1 (5 bases). The CDR3 loop spans 14 amino acids. Germline CDR1 is KGHSH and CDR2 is LQKENI. The CDR3 DNA, read in part, is TGTGCCAGCTCACCCGACAGTAGCAATCAGCCG. This translates into CASSPDSSNQP. The CDR3 as a whole reads CASSPDSSNQPQYF.

Points on this clone: The CDR3 end is not reached by the read, which stops 3 residues before it; the germline J gene fills it in. V usage is TRBV7-9 and J usage is TRBJ1-2; D call uncertain. The CDR3 extends over 13 amino acids. Germline lookup yields CDR1 SEHNR and CDR2 FQNEAQ (reference sequence). The CDR3 here is CASSWASGYDYTF. The part of the CDR3 DNA that was read is TGTGCCAGCAGCTGGGCTAGCGGCTACGAC.

Comments on this clone: The sequenced fragment ends 3 residues before the CDR3 boundary, so the rest is inferred from the germline J gene. V is TRBV9 and J is TRBJ2-3; a possible D gene is TRBD2 (5 bases). The CDR3 totals 14 residues. Germline values: CDR1 SGDLS, CDR2 YYNGEE. V lost 0 bases and J 3 bases, leaving 8 bases between the germline ends. Incomplete CDR3 DNA: TGTGCCAGCAGCGTAGTAGGCGGGACAGATACG. Translated, it gives CASSVVGGTDT. The full CDR3 is CASSVVGGTDTQYF.

The DNA read from the CDR3 is TGTGCCAGCTGGTCGGCCTTGGGGGCGGGCTATGGC. Translation gives CASWSALGAGYG. The full-length CDR3 reads as CASWSALGAGYGYTF. The genes are TRBV7-3 and TRBJ1-2; the D gene is possibly TRBD1 (6 bases). The sequenced fragment ends 3 residues before the CDR3 boundary, so the rest is inferred from the germline J gene. Trimming took 8 bases from V and 4 from J, leaving 20 bases between them. There are 15 residues in the CDR3. Germline loops: CDR1 SGHTA, CDR2 FQGTGA.

The CDR3 bases that were read are TGTGCCAGCAGCCTAGCGGGGGGGGGACGTGGC. It is translated as CASSLAGGGRG. The whole CDR3 region reads CASSLAGGGRGYTF. The chain has TRBV13 and TRBJ1-2, with D maybe TRBD1 (5 bases). The read falls 3 residues short of the CDR3 end, and the missing part is taken from the germline J gene. This CDR3 region has 14 residues. In germline, CDR1 is PRHDT, CDR2 FYEKMQ (reference sequence). V shed 5 bases and J shed 7 bases, with 17 bases lying between them.